Detailed here is one T cell receptor beta chain. Treatment defined: oral pan-JAK inhibitor, 5-10 mg twice daily. The data were taken from a study of CD8+ T cells in alopecia areata. V shed 4 bases and J 1 base; nucleotides not matched to a gene: 4. Per the germline V gene, CDR1 is SGHDT and CDR2 is YYEEEE. This CDR3 contains 14 residues. cDNA serving as the sequencing template came from extracted, reverse transcribed RNA. Only in-frame clones appear in the TCRdb table, and some are missing; sequencing was by immunoSEQ multiplex PCR. The repertoire holds 80,000 or so clones, with around 66% as singletons.

The sequence was collected from a human donor with alopecia areata. The sequencing used CD8+ T cells sorted from blood, collected at week 24, from a patient treated with tofacitinib. This sequence joins TRBV5-6 and TRBJ2-5, with 7 bases that match TRBD1. The CDR3 protein is CASSLRTGQETQYF. CDR3 coding DNA: TGTGCCAGCAGCCTCAGGACAGGCCAAGAGACCCAGTACTTC.